This TCR beta chain was captured in a study of blood T cells in healthy people across ages. A second PCR, run for about 6 to 11 cycles, used a sample-barcoded 5' primer plus a J-beta primer mix. TCRdb fed the 5' RACE reads into MiXCR, producing one record per CDR3 protein. The sample contains some 850,000 distinct CDR3 sequences, 20% to 30% of which appear only once. Broader study findings: No one knew whether donors had CMV, which possibly confounded expanded clonotype changes.

Regarding this clonotype: What it binds is not known.

The germline V and J ends were trimmed by 0 bases and 2 bases, with 11 bases remaining between them. Germline V gene data show CDR1 as MNHNS and CDR2 as SASEGT. The CDR3 covers 16 residues. This sample also belongs to another study, concerning T cells of mothers and their children. In that study: Every mother produced more than 8 million TCR beta CDR3 reads, whereas every child provided about 3 million.

The origin of this receptor is a boy younger than 18 in good health. The gene calls are TRBV6-1 and TRBJ1-5; a weak D match, TRBD1 (6 bases). Sample: blood. CDR3: CASSEAQGSGNQPQHF. CDR3 DNA: TGTGCCAGCAGTGAAGCCCAGGGGAGCGGCAATCAGCCCCAGCATTTT.